Following are 27 T cell receptor beta chains from one sample sequenced in a study of naive and memory T cell subsets. Two oligonucleotides, mixed equimolar, formed the beta constant-region primer covering TRBC1 and TRBC2. TCRdb re-called the UMI-ligation and nested PCR reads with MiXCR, one entry per CDR3 protein. The table lists roughly 98,000 distinct CDR3 sequences, over 7% of them singletons, with around 1.6% in the top ten. The sample comprised central memory CD4+ T cells from blood. The receptors derive from a human donor in good health.

The chain employs TRBV2 and TRBJ1-4, with TRBD1 matching over 8 bases. CDR3 length: 14 residues. Germline CDR1 SNHLY, CDR2 FYNNEI. V lost 6 bases, J lost 7 bases, and 7 bases stayed unmatched. CDR3 residues: CASSLGTGVEKLFF. CDR3 coding DNA: TGTGCCAGCAGCCTCGGGACAGGAGTTGAAAAACTGTTTTTT.

With regard to this clonotype: It is likely a read error, because the conserved phenylalanine at the end of the CDR3 is missing. The chain joins TRBV12-3 or TRBV12-4 to TRBJ2-3; D is possibly TRBD2 (6 bases). The CDR3 contains 15 residues. Trimming cost V 6 bases and J 2 bases, with 15 bases left between them. The CDR3 reads CASSPSGPHTDTQYS. CDR3 DNA sequence: TGTGCCAGCAGCCCAAGCGGGCCCCACACAGATACGCAGTATTCT.

This clonotype has ten or more counts. V and J are TRBV9 and TRBJ2-1; D possibly matches TRBD1 or TRBD2 (6 bases each). The CDR3 runs to 16 residues. Germline CDR1 reads SGDLS; CDR2 reads YYNGEE. Trimming stripped 0 bases from V and 6 bases from J, with 16 bases between. CDR3 nucleotides: TGTGCCAGCAGCGTAGAAGTCGGGGGCCGGATCAATGAGCAGTTCTTC. Translated, it gives CASSVEVGGRINEQFF. Full variable domain (rest looked up from reference TRBV9 and TRBJ2-1): DSGVTQTPKHLITATGQRVTLRCSPRSGDLSVYWYQQSLDQGLQFLIQYYNGEERAKGNILERFSAQQFPDLHSELNLSSLELGDSALYFCASSVEVGGRINEQFFGPGTRLTVL.

In this sample, this clonotype turned up many times. The chain carries TRBV20-1 and TRBJ1-2; D call uncertain. V was pared by 0 bases and J by 0 bases, with 11 bases between. The CDR3 is 15 amino acids. Germline CDR1 is DFQATT and CDR2 is SNEGSKA (reference sequence). CDR3 sequence (DNA): TGCAGTGCTAGAGAAAGGAATCTAGCTAACTATGGCTACACCTTC. Its translation: CSARERNLANYGYTF.

V is TRBV7-3 and J is TRBJ2-2; TRBD2 might be the D (5 bases). The CDR3 loop spans 15 amino acids. The V end was cut by 5 bases, the J end by 2 bases, with 12 bases between. Germline V gene sequence: CDR1 SGHTA, CDR2 FQGTGA. CDR3: CASSQTIFNTGELFF. DNA for the CDR3: TGTGCCAGCAGCCAGACTATATTTAACACCGGGGAGCTGTTTTTT. Supplemented by reference TRBV7-3 and TRBJ2-2, the full variable domain reads GAGVSQTPSNKVTEKGKYVELRCDPISGHTALYWYRQSLGQGPEFLIYFQGTGAADDSGLPNDRFFAVRPEGSVSTLKIQRTERGDSAVYLCASSQTIFNTGELFFGEGSRLTVL.

In its sample, this clonotype was seen many times. The chain recombines TRBV19 with TRBJ2-3; TRBD2 agrees at 10 bases. The CDR3 has 16 residues. J was trimmed by 0 bases and V by 7 bases; bases with no gene match: 7. Germline CDR1 and CDR2: LNHDA and SQIVND (reference sequence). CDR3 DNA: TGTGCCAGTAACCGACTAGCGGGTTCTAGCACAGATACGCAGTATTTT. As protein: CASNRLAGSSTDTQYF.

This clonotype was seen more than once but under ten times. This CDR3 reads CASRETSGGQETQYF. DNA for the CDR3: TGTGCCAGCAGGGAGACTAGCGGGGGACAAGAGACCCAGTACTTC. The chain uses TRBV2 and TRBJ2-5; 12 bases fit TRBD2. CDR3 length equals 15 residues. The V gene end was trimmed by 6 bases and the J gene end by 2 bases; junction bases not matched to a gene: 4. The germline CDR1 and CDR2 sequences are SNHLY and FYNNEI.

The sample holds a few counts of this clonotype. The CDR3: CATSDFTREGKETQYF. CDR3 nucleotides: TGTGCCACCAGTGATTTTACGCGGGAGGGCAAAGAGACCCAGTACTTC. V and J are TRBV24-1 and TRBJ2-5; 9 nucleotides agree with TRBD2. V lost 1 base and J lost 3; bases outside the gene matches: 5. Germline CDR1 is KGHDR and CDR2 is SFDVKD. CDR3 size: 16 residues.

This clonotype came up many times. In DNA form, the CDR3 reads TGTGCCAGCAGTTTGTCTACAGGGACGGCAAACATTCAGTACTTC. Amino acids: CASSLSTGTANIQYF. V usage is TRBV28 and J usage is TRBJ2-4, with a possible D match to TRBD1 (6 bases). Between the trimmed V and J ends, which lost 3 bases and 6 bases, there was a span of 15 bases. This CDR3 has 15 residues. CDR1 and CDR2 (germline): MDHEN, SYDVKM.

In this sample, this clonotype turned up many times. The rearrangement links TRBV12-3 or TRBV12-4 to TRBJ2-5; D is unresolved. The CDR3 is 14 residues long. Trimming removed 6 bases at V and 1 base at J, with 12 bases between. Written as DNA, the CDR3 is TGTGCCAGCAGCCTGGCAGTGGGCCAAGAGACCCAGTACTTC. It specifies CASSLAVGQETQYF.

In this sample, this clonotype turned up many times. The chain combines TRBV6-1 with TRBJ1-1; D is possibly TRBD1 (5 bases). CDR3 length: 13 amino acids. Germline values: CDR1 MNHNS, CDR2 SASEGT. Deletions cut 10 bases from V and 5 bases from J, with 17 bases between. The CDR3 protein is CAIWVPEGTEAFF. The CDR3 coding sequence is TGTGCCATCTGGGTCCCCGAGGGGACTGAAGCTTTCTTT.

The J gene is TRBJ2-1, the V gene TRBV14; D is unresolved. Trimming took 0 bases from V and 4 from J, leaving 10 bases between them. CDR1 and CDR2 (germline): SGHDN, FVKESK. The CDR3 is 15 amino acids. In DNA form, the CDR3 reads TGTGCCAGCAGCCAAGATAAGCTATCATACAATGAGCAGTTCTTC. It is translated as CASSQDKLSYNEQFF. The full variable domain, in which reference TRBV14 and TRBJ2-1 provide the parts outside the CDR3, is EAGVTQFPSHSVIEKGQTVTLRCDPISGHDNLYWYRRVMGKEIKFLLHFVKESKQDESGMPNNRFLAERTGGTYSTLKVQPAELEDSGVYFCASSQDKLSYNEQFFGPGTRLTVL.

J is TRBJ2-1 and V is TRBV3-1, with D perhaps assigned TRBD1 or TRBD2 (6 bases each). The CDR3 length is 13 residues. V was trimmed by 3 bases and J by 15 bases, leaving 18 bases between them. The germline V gene has CDR1 LGHDT and CDR2 YNNKEL (reference sequence). CDR3 in DNA: TGTGCCAGCAGCCAGTCAGGGGCGGGGAGTTGGTTCTTC. Residues: CASSQSGAGSWFF.

The table lists this clonotype with a few counts. The chain uses TRBV5-1 and TRBJ2-7; 9 nucleotides match TRBD1. The trim removed 4 bases at V and 7 bases at J, leaving 12 bases unmatched. Germline CDR1 reads SGHRS; CDR2 reads YFSETQ. CDR3 size: 15 residues. The CDR3 nucleotides are TGCGCCAGCAGCGCCGGACAGGGGCGAATGTGGGAGCAGTACTTC. Translating gives CASSAGQGRMWEQYF.

This clonotype has a handful of counts. This chain links TRBV4-1 with TRBJ2-7; TRBD2 agrees at 11 bases. CDR3 size: 16 residues. V dropped 4 bases and J dropped 5; count of bases not matched to a gene: 10. Germline CDR1 and CDR2: MGHRA and YSYEKL. The CDR3 region has the DNA TGCGCCAGCAGCCCGAGAAGAACTAGCGGGAGCCACGAGCAGTACTTC. This gives the protein CASSPRRTSGSHEQYF.

At least ten counts were recorded for this clonotype. The chain recombines TRBV7-2 with TRBJ2-3, with TRBD1 identical over 7 bases. Trimming took 5 bases from V and 4 from J; bases not matched to a gene: 6. CDR1 SGHTA and CDR2 FQGNSA come from the germline V gene. The CDR3 covers 14 residues. The CDR3 nucleotides read TGTGCCAGCAGCCCGGACAGGCGGGCAGATACGCAGTATTTT. This encodes CASSPDRRADTQYF.

This clonotype showed up many times. The rearrangement uses TRBV15 and TRBJ2-5; 7 bases match TRBD1. With V trimmed by 1 base and J by 4 bases, 9 bases remained unmatched. The length of the CDR3 is 16 residues. Germline values: CDR1 LNHNV, CDR2 YYDKDF (reference sequence). The CDR3 region is CATSRVAQGGLETQYF. The CDR3, as DNA: TGTGCCACCAGCAGAGTAGCGCAAGGGGGCCTAGAGACCCAGTACTTC.

This clonotype came up many times. The rearrangement uses TRBV12-5 and TRBJ1-1; the match to TRBD1 covers 9 bases. This CDR3 comprises 14 residues. Per the germline V gene, CDR1 is LGHNT and CDR2 is FRNRAP. With 5 bases clipped from V and 4 bases from J, the junction kept 5 bases outside the gene matches. For the CDR3, the DNA is TGTGCTAGTGGTCTTACAGGGGGCGGCACTGAAGCTTTCTTT. It specifies CASGLTGGGTEAFF. Looking up the rest from reference TRBV12-5 and TRBJ1-1 gives the full variable domain: DARVTQTPRHKVTEMGQEVTMRCQPILGHNTVFWYRQTMMQGLELLAYFRNRAPLDDSGMPKDRFSAEMPDATLATLKIQPSEPRDSAVYFCASGLTGGGTEAFFGQGTRLTVV.

The chain recombines TRBV3-1 with TRBJ1-4; 7 bases are a match to TRBD1. In germline, CDR1 is LGHDT, CDR2 YNNKEL (reference sequence). This CDR3 comprises 14 residues. V was clipped by 2 bases and J by 12 bases; unmatched bases: 9. The CDR3 is CASSQPSTGTELFF. As DNA, the CDR3 is TGTGCCAGCAGCCAACCATCGACAGGGACCGAACTGTTTTTT. The entire variable domain, with the rest obtained from reference TRBV3-1 and TRBJ1-4, is as follows: DTAVSQTPKYLVTQMGNDKSIKCEQNLGHDTMYWYKQDSKKFLKIMFSYNNKELIINETVPNRFSPKSPDKAHLNLHINSLELGDSAVYFCASSQPSTGTELFFGSGTQLSVL.

This clonotype was observed at least ten times. This chain links TRBV7-2 with TRBJ2-1; TRBD1 aligns across 8 bases. The CDR3 spans 15 residues. The V and J ends lost 5 bases and 8 bases, in that order; junction bases with no gene match: 11. Germline CDR1 and CDR2: SGHTA and FQGNSA. CDR3 region: CASSDRTGSIDEQFF. The CDR3 DNA reads TGTGCCAGCAGCGACCGGACAGGGAGTATTGATGAGCAGTTCTTC.

This clonotype appeared a few times. The chain combines TRBV14 with TRBJ2-5; TRBD2 aligns across 8 bases. CDR3 length: 17 residues. Germline V gene lookup returns CDR1 SGHDN and CDR2 FVKESK. Unmatched junction bases numbered 10, after V lost 0 bases and J lost 4 bases. Here the CDR3 reads CASSQDLRGGPRETQYF. CDR3 in DNA: TGTGCCAGCAGCCAAGATCTACGGGGGGGCCCGAGAGAGACCCAGTACTTC.

This clonotype came up a few times. This rearrangement joins TRBV27 to TRBJ1-1; D call uncertain. Trimming cost V 6 bases and J 4 bases, with 9 bases left between them. The CDR3 runs to 12 residues. Germline CDR1 reads MNHEY; CDR2 reads SMNVEV (reference sequence). In DNA form, the CDR3 reads TGTGCCAGCAGAAGACCTGGCACTGAAGCTTTCTTT. Protein: CASRRPGTEAFF.

This rearrangement joins TRBV7-2 to TRBJ2-5, with TRBD1 matching 7 bases. With 2 bases clipped from V and 11 bases from J, the junction kept 14 bases outside the gene matches. Germline values: CDR1 SGHTA, CDR2 FQGNSA. The CDR3 is made up of 15 amino acids. This CDR3 is CASSLIVMPGGEQYF. CDR3 DNA sequence: TGTGCCAGCAGCTTAATCGTTATGCCAGGGGGAGAACAGTACTTC.

This clonotype was counted ten times or more. V is TRBV6-1 and J is TRBJ1-5; D may be TRBD1 (5 bases). The V and J ends lost 0 bases and 6 bases respectively, with 15 bases between them. This CDR3 contains 16 residues. CDR1 and CDR2 from the germline V gene are MNHNS and SASEGT. The CDR3 DNA is TGTGCCAGCAGTGAAGCGGGGGAGAGGGCAAGTCAGCCCCAGCATTTT. Its translation: CASSEAGERASQPQHF.

In its sample, this clonotype was seen a few times. The chain has TRBV24-1 and TRBJ2-4; D call uncertain. The CDR3 length is 13 residues. Trimming took 3 bases from V and 3 from J, leaving 5 bases between them. Germline lookup yields CDR1 KGHDR and CDR2 SFDVKD. The CDR3 reads CATSDPNKNIQYF. The CDR3 DNA sequence: TGTGCCACCAGTGATCCGAACAAAAACATTCAGTACTTC.

At least ten counts were recorded for this clonotype. V usage is TRBV10-3 and J usage is TRBJ1-1; no clear D. The germline gives CDR1 ENHRY, CDR2 SYGVKD. V lost 4 bases, J lost 6 bases, and 9 bases lay in between. The CDR3 runs 12 residues. The CDR3, as DNA: TGTGCCATCAGTGGACATTCACCTGAAGCTTTCTTT. Its translation: CAISGHSPEAFF.

This clonotype was detected only a few times. The CDR3 DNA reads TGCAGTGCGAAACAAGATACGCAGTATTTT. Amino acids: CSAKQDTQYF. The V call is TRBV20-1, the J call TRBJ2-3; no clear D. V lost 6 bases and J lost 5, with 6 bases in between. Per the germline V gene, CDR1 is DFQATT and CDR2 is SNEGSKA (reference sequence). There are 10 residues in the CDR3.